The next 4 T cell receptor beta chains were all read from a single sample in a study of T cell changes during pregnancy in multiple sclerosis (dated by TCRdb to between 2018 and 2021). The library relied on the immunoSEQ multiplex PCR assay. Sourced from immuneACCESS, this table was stored by TCRdb with only in-frame sequences that have V and J called. A share of the clones is absent; for the studies checked, an unresolved V gene accounts for under half, and the remainder has no known explanation. The sample data list tens of thousands of clones, and roughly 92% of these were observed just once. The top ten constitute approximately 0.68% of the sample. The material was CD4+ T cells from peripheral blood mononuclear cells, obtained in the third trimester of pregnancy. All receptors come from a female donor with multiple sclerosis, enrolled in a pregnancy study.

This clone was counted once. The CDR3 here is CASSQAWAGHQETQYF. The CDR3, as DNA: TGTGCCAGCAGCCAAGCTTGGGCAGGCCACCAAGAGACCCAGTACTTC. This sequence joins TRBV4-2 and TRBJ2-5; D unresolved. The CDR3 is 16 residues long. The V gene lost 1 base and the J gene lost 0 bases, with 12 bases spanning the gap. Germline V CDR1 and CDR2: LGHNA, YNFKEQ.

V and J are TRBV7-9 and TRBJ1-5; 9 bases line up with TRBD1. The CDR3 has 19 residues. V was pared by 5 bases and J by 0 bases, with 14 bases of the junction left unmatched. Germline CDR1 and CDR2: SEHNR and FQNEAQ (reference sequence). As DNA, the CDR3 is TGTGCCAGCAGCCTTGGTAAGGGACAGGGCTCGATTAGCAATCAGCCCCAGCATTTT. It yields the protein CASSLGKGQGSISNQPQHF.

The chain recombines TRBV6-5 with TRBJ2-1; D gene uncertain. V was trimmed by 6 bases and J by 0 bases, leaving 9 bases between them. Germline CDR1 and CDR2: MNHEY and SVGAGI. The CDR3 is 14 amino acids. CDR3 DNA: TGTGCCAGCAGCGCTAGGAGCTCCTACAATGAGCAGTTCTTC. As protein: CASSARSSYNEQFF.

The chain recombines TRBV5-6 with TRBJ2-3, with a possible D match to TRBD1 (5 bases). The CDR3 loop spans 13 amino acids. CDR1 SGHDT and CDR2 YYEEEE come from the germline V gene. V was cut by 3 bases and J by 4 bases, with 9 bases left in between. CDR3 bases: TGTGCCAGCAGCTGGACAAGCGCAGATACGCAGTATTTT. It specifies CASSWTSADTQYF.